These 15 T cell receptor beta chains were sequenced from one sample in a study of Graves' ophthalmopathy and Graves' hyperthyroidism. The authors amplified TCR beta CDR3 regions, and they did so from RNA transcripts for repertoire sequencing. In the first round, RT-PCR was carried out with HTBI primers, and a multiplex PCR formed the second round. TCRdb re-called the multiplex PCR reads through MiXCR, storing one row per CDR3 protein. The sample shows roughly 400,000 distinct CDR3 sequences, approximately 16% of them seen only once. Source material: peripheral blood. The source of these receptors is a woman aged 18-30 years with Graves' ophthalmopathy.

This clonotype has a count of ten or more. The chain combines TRBV7-2 with TRBJ1-1, with unresolved D. Trimming took 1 base from V and 0 from J, leaving 6 bases between them. Germline loops: CDR1 SGHTA, CDR2 FQGNSA. The CDR3 length is 14 residues. CDR3: CASSLVGMNTEAFF. The CDR3 DNA sequence: TGTGCCAGCAGCTTAGTCGGGATGAACACTGAAGCTTTCTTT.

This clonotype has a count of ten or more. The V gene is TRBV28, the J gene TRBJ2-7; TRBD1 agrees at 10 bases. CDR3 size: 16 residues. V lost 6 bases to trimming and J lost 3 bases; unmatched junction nucleotides: 11. Germline values: CDR1 MDHEN, CDR2 SYDVKM. The CDR3 is CASSQQGTGDLYEQYF. The CDR3 DNA is TGTGCCAGCAGCCAACAGGGGACAGGGGATCTCTACGAGCAGTACTTC.

This clonotype occurred many times. The genes are TRBV12-3 or TRBV12-4 and TRBJ2-7; TRBD2 is a possible D gene (6 bases). The CDR3 sequence is 15 residues long. V dropped 5 bases and J dropped 1 base, with 15 bases sitting between them. CDR3 protein: CASSPSGTLSYEQYF. CDR3 in DNA: TGTGCCAGCAGTCCCTCAGGGACTCTTTCCTACGAGCAGTACTTC.

This clonotype has ten or more counts. The rearrangement joins TRBV7-8 to TRBJ2-5, with D perhaps given as TRBD1 or TRBD2 (6 bases each). V lost 5 bases to trimming and J lost 5 bases, with 21 bases between them. Germline-derived CDR1 and CDR2 are SGHVS and FQNEAQ. The CDR3 length is 16 residues. The CDR3 spells CASSAQRGARRETQYF. The CDR3 DNA reads TGTGCCAGCAGCGCCCAGAGGGGGGCGCGAAGGGAGACCCAGTACTTC.

This clonotype was detected many times. The rearrangement uses TRBV4-1 and TRBJ2-7; 11 nucleotides agree with TRBD2. J lost 0 bases, V lost 3 bases, and 4 bases had no gene match. Germline V gene lookup returns CDR1 MGHRA and CDR2 YSYEKL. The CDR3 has 16 residues. The CDR3, as DNA: TGCGCCAGCAGCCAGGGGACTAGCGGAATCTCCTACGAGCAGTACTTC. Translation: CASSQGTSGISYEQYF.

The chain joins TRBV7-9 to TRBJ2-7, with a weak D call TRBD1 (6 bases). Trimming stripped 3 bases from V and 6 bases from J, with 9 bases between. The CDR3 loop spans 12 amino acids. Germline CDR1 SEHNR, CDR2 FQNEAQ (reference sequence). The CDR3 protein is CASSFGTTEQYF. The CDR3, as DNA: TGTGCCAGCAGCTTCGGGACAACCGAGCAGTACTTC.

This clonotype was detected many times. J is TRBJ1-1 and V is TRBV7-2, with 8 bases aligning to TRBD1. The CDR3 has 12 amino acids. Losses at the gene ends were 6 bases for V and 8 bases for J; bases not matched to a gene: 5. CDR1 and CDR2 from the germline V gene are SGHTA and FQGNSA. The CDR3 DNA sequence: TGTGCCAGCAGAAACAGGGGGATCGAAGCTTTCTTT. It is translated as CASRNRGIEAFF.

There are many counts of this clonotype. As DNA, the CDR3 is TGTGCCAGCTCACCAAGGGACAGGAATTCACCCCTCCACTTT. Its protein is CASSPRDRNSPLHF. The rearrangement uses TRBV18 and TRBJ1-6; 8 bases match TRBD1. This CDR3 comprises 14 residues. Looked up from germline, CDR1 is KGHSH and CDR2 is LQKENI. The V segment lost 2 bases and the J segment 7 bases; nucleotides outside the gene matches: 1.

CDR3 loop: CASSENGPNTEAFF. The CDR3 DNA is TGTGCCAGCAGTGAAAATGGTCCGAACACTGAAGCTTTCTTT. V and J are TRBV6-1 and TRBJ1-1; D is uncertain. Germline V gives CDR1 MNHNS, CDR2 SASEGT. The CDR3 has 14 residues. Trimming pared 2 bases from V and 1 base from J, leaving 8 bases between.

This clonotype was detected many times. Here the CDR3 DNA reads TGTGCCATCATGTCCGGACAGGGCGTCAACACCGGGGAGCTGTTTTTT. Its translation: CAIMSGQGVNTGELFF. The chain has TRBV10-3 and TRBJ2-2, with 8 positions matching TRBD1. CDR3 length equals 16 residues. The V segment lost 7 bases and the J segment 2 bases; nucleotides outside the gene matches: 9. Germline V gene sequence: CDR1 ENHRY, CDR2 SYGVKD.

V usage is TRBV6-2 or TRBV6-3 and J usage is TRBJ1-2; tentatively, D is TRBD1 (6 bases). V was trimmed by 5 bases and J by 6 bases, leaving 13 bases between them. The CDR3 totals 13 residues. CDR1 MNHEY and CDR2 SVGEGT come from the germline V gene. CDR3 nucleotides: TGTGCCAGCAGTATGACAGGCTCAAATGGCTACACCTTC. Translation gives CASSMTGSNGYTF.

Ten or more counts support this clonotype. The rearrangement uses TRBV19 and TRBJ1-5; D unresolved. V lost 5 bases and J lost 5, with 10 bases in between. The CDR3 is made up of 13 amino acids. The V gene's germline CDR1 is LNHDA and CDR2 SQIVND (reference sequence). The CDR3 DNA is TGTGCCAGTAGTGGACGGTATTATCAGCCCCAGCATTTT. It encodes CASSGRYYQPQHF.

CDR3 coding DNA: TGTGCCAGCAGCTTAGTGGGGCCAGGGAGGCGAGAAAATCAGCCCCAGCATTTT. This translates into CASSLVGPGRRENQPQHF. The rearrangement joins TRBV11-1 to TRBJ1-5, with D tentatively TRBD1 (5 bases). The CDR3 consists of 18 residues. Germline V gene sequence: CDR1 SGHAT, CDR2 FQDESV (reference sequence). Trimming shortened V by 1 base and J by 4 bases, and 20 bases separated the two germline ends.

This clonotype was found many times. Being one base from a much bigger clone, this may be a read error. The chain carries TRBV12-3 or TRBV12-4 and TRBJ1-6, with D tentatively TRBD1 (5 bases). The V and J ends lost 3 bases and 0 bases respectively, with 12 bases between them. The CDR3 sequence is 17 residues long. DNA for the CDR3: TGTGCCAGCAGTTTCCGACAGTTGAGCTCCTATAATTCACCCCTCCACTTT. Translated: CASSFRQLSSYNSPLHF.

The J gene is TRBJ2-7, the V gene TRBV5-1; 10 bases agree with TRBD2. The germline CDR1 and CDR2 sequences are SGHRS and YFSETQ. The junction had 5 bases not matched to a gene; V was cut back by 4 bases and J by 1 base. The CDR3 totals 15 residues. The CDR3 DNA is TGCGCCAGCAGCGCCGGGACTAGCGTTTCCTACGAGCAGTACTTC. Protein product: CASSAGTSVSYEQYF.